The 13 T cell receptor beta chains below were found in one sample sequenced in a study of blood T cell repertoires in COVID-19. This table comes from immunoSEQ multiplex PCR, and its TCRdb copy is limited to in-frame clones, with some not included. The data show tens of thousands of clones, 81% seen once. Sequencing was performed on peripheral blood. These receptors were obtained from a man of 80 years or more with acute or convalescent COVID-19.

The chain uses TRBV3-1 (or the pseudogene TRBV3-2) and TRBJ2-1; 9 bases match TRBD2. Germline V gene lookup returns CDR1 LGHDT and CDR2 YNNKEL (reference sequence). This CDR3 comprises 16 residues. Unmatched junction bases numbered 9, after V lost 4 bases and J lost 5 bases. CDR3 in amino acids: CASSLLSGRRNNEQFF. The CDR3 DNA is TGTGCCAGCAGCCTACTTAGCGGGAGACGAAACAATGAGCAGTTCTTC.

The chain links TRBV18 to TRBJ1-5; 9 bases align to TRBD1. CDR3 length equals 14 residues. Germline V gene data show CDR1 as KGHSH and CDR2 as LQKENI. V lost 3 bases to trimming and J lost 7 bases; unmatched junction nucleotides: 4. CDR3 amino acids: CASSPGQGRQPQHF. As DNA, the CDR3 is TGTGCCAGCTCACCCGGACAGGGGAGACAGCCCCAGCATTTT.

V is TRBV29-1 and J is TRBJ1-4; the match to TRBD1 covers 9 bases. The CDR3 is 14 amino acids. Germline CDR1 SQVTM, CDR2 ANQGSEA. The V gene end was trimmed by 7 bases and the J gene end by 3 bases; junction bases not matched to a gene: 6. The CDR3 reads CSATGGRANEKLFF. Here the CDR3 DNA reads TGCAGCGCTACAGGGGGCCGAGCTAATGAAAAACTGTTTTTT.

The chain is built from TRBV11-1 and TRBJ2-1, with TRBD2 identical over 8 bases. Germline CDR1 and CDR2: SGHAT and FQDESV (reference sequence). The CDR3 length is 15 residues. After removal of 3 bases from V and 0 bases from J, the junction contained 1 base not matched to a gene. The CDR3 bases are TGTGCCAGCAGCTTCAGCGGGGGCTCCTACAATGAGCAGTTCTTC. Amino acid sequence: CASSFSGGSYNEQFF.

CDR3 bases: TGTGCCAGCTCGATGACGGGACAGGGGAGAGGAAACACCATATATTTT. Translated, it gives CASSMTGQGRGNTIYF. The J gene is TRBJ1-3, the V gene TRBV18, with 10 bases aligning to TRBD1. V lost 6 bases to trimming and J lost 4 bases; unmatched junction nucleotides: 9. Per the germline V gene, CDR1 is KGHSH and CDR2 is LQKENI. The CDR3 has 16 residues.

The CDR3 sequence is CASSLTTSAYNEQFF. CDR3 in DNA: TGCGCCAGCAGCTTGACGACTTCAGCCTACAATGAGCAGTTCTTC. V and J are TRBV5-1 and TRBJ2-1; unclear D gene. The CDR3 runs 15 residues. V lost 1 base and J 2 bases, leaving 10 bases between the germline ends. Germline-derived CDR1 and CDR2 are SGHRS and YFSETQ.

J is TRBJ2-1 and V is TRBV3-1 (or the pseudogene TRBV3-2), with D unresolved. Trimming cost V 0 bases and J 4 bases, with 13 bases left between them. CDR1 LGHDT and CDR2 YNNKEL come from the germline V gene (reference sequence). CDR3 length: 16 residues. CDR3 region: CASSQDRSEFYNEQFF. CDR3 bases: TGTGCCAGCAGCCAAGATCGCAGCGAGTTTTACAATGAGCAGTTCTTC.

Many counts were recorded for this clone. This chain links TRBV4-1 with TRBJ1-5; 9 bases are shared with TRBD1. The CDR3 is made up of 16 amino acids. Looked up from germline, CDR1 is MGHRA and CDR2 is YSYEKL. Losses at the gene ends were 2 bases for V and 1 base for J; bases not matched to a gene: 3. CDR3 protein: CASSQIQGASNQPQHF. The CDR3 DNA is TGCGCCAGCAGCCAAATACAGGGGGCAAGCAATCAGCCCCAGCATTTT.

The table lists this clone with a few counts. V usage is TRBV11-1 and J usage is TRBJ1-1; TRBD1 matches 9 bases. Germline V gene lookup returns CDR1 SGHAT and CDR2 FQDESV (reference sequence). With V trimmed by 5 bases and J by 4 bases, 5 bases remained unmatched. The CDR3 has 14 amino acids. In DNA form, the CDR3 reads TGTGCCAGCAGCCTACAGGGGGCGATCACTGAAGCTTTCTTT. Translating it yields CASSLQGAITEAFF. Together with reference TRBV11-1 and TRBJ1-1, the CDR3 gives the full variable domain: EAEVAQSPRYKITEKSQAVAFWCDPISGHATLYWYRQILGQGPELLVQFQDESVVDDSQLPKDRFSAERLKGVDSTLKIQPAELGDSAMYLCASSLQGAITEAFFGQGTRLTVV.

The chain uses TRBV7-8 and TRBJ2-7; maybe TRBD2 (6 bases). The CDR3 is 15 residues long. Germline lookup yields CDR1 SGHVS and CDR2 FQNEAQ. V lost 0 bases and J 3 bases, leaving 12 bases between the germline ends. The CDR3 region is CASSLAGQGGYEQYF. Written as DNA, the CDR3 is TGTGCCAGCAGCTTAGCGGGGCAGGGAGGCTACGAGCAGTACTTC.

The table lists this clone with a few counts. V usage is TRBV7-6 and J usage is TRBJ2-1, with D maybe TRBD2 (6 bases). The CDR3 is made up of 14 amino acids. V gave up 3 bases and J gave up 3 bases, with 9 bases separating them. The germline V gene encodes CDR1 SGHVS and CDR2 FNYEAQ. CDR3 loop: CASSFSGSYNEQFF. The DNA of the CDR3 is TGTGCCAGCAGCTTTAGCGGTAGCTACAATGAGCAGTTCTTC.

This chain joins TRBV12-3 or TRBV12-4 and TRBJ2-7, with a tentative D call TRBD2 (6 bases). The CDR3 spans 13 residues. Trimming left V 2 bases short and J 3 bases short, with 8 bases between. The CDR3 spells CASSLWGLYEQYF. In DNA, the CDR3 is TGTGCCAGCAGTTTATGGGGACTCTACGAGCAGTACTTC.

This clone was seen a few times. The rearrangement uses TRBV18 and TRBJ1-1, with a possible D match to TRBD1 (6 bases). This CDR3 contains 14 residues. V lost 4 bases to trimming and J lost 4 bases, with 13 bases between them. Germline assignment: CDR1 KGHSH and CDR2 LQKENI. CDR3: CASSRYTGSTEAFF. DNA of the CDR3: TGTGCCAGCTCACGCTATACAGGGAGCACTGAAGCTTTCTTT.